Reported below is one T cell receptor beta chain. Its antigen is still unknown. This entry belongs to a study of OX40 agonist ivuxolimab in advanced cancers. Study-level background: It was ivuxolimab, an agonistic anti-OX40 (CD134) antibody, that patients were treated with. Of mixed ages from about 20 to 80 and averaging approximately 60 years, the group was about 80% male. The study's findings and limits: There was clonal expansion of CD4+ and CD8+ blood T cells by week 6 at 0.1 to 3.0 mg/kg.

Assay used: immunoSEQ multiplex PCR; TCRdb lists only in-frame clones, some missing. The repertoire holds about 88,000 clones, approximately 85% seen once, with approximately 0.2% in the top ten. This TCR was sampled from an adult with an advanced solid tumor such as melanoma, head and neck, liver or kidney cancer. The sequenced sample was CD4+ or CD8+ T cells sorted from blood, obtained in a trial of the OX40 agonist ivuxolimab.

CDR3 sequence reads: CASSLGIATYEQYF. CDR3 DNA sequence: TGCGCCAGCAGCCTCGGGATAGCGACCTACGAGCAGTACTTC. The V and J genes are TRBV4-3 and TRBJ2-7; D is perhaps TRBD2 (5 bases). In germline, CDR1 is LGHNA, CDR2 YSLEER. This CDR3 has 14 residues. Trimming cost V 4 bases and J 2 bases, with 12 bases left between them.